The present T cell receptor (beta chain) was sequenced within a study of immune heterogeneity within non-small cell lung tumors. Study-level background: Squamous cell carcinomas accounted for 4 of the tumors, non-squamous carcinomas for 10, and 1 was not otherwise specified. Whole-study results and caveats: Recurrence of the same dominant CDR3 beta clonotypes was seen across tumor sites within a patient, and site-unique high-frequency clones were present alongside them. Local T-cell clonality and local tumor mutational burden correlated moderately but significantly (R about 0.34).

Genomic DNA from bulk tumor acted as the template, and about 570 ng was loaded per sample. Several biopsies per primary tumor were taken during surgery, spaced as far apart as possible. The study enrolled patients with untreated, newly diagnosed non-small cell lung cancer who underwent curative surgery. This clonotype is categorized as medium-sized. Antigen unknown. TCR beta CDR3 was amplified by multiplex PCR using 32 V and 13 J primers. TCRdb redid the calling of the multiplex PCR reads with MiXCR, one entry per CDR3 protein. The profile shows more than 10,000 distinct CDR3 sequences, 22% of them singletons. The germline V gene encodes CDR1 LGHNT and CDR2 FRNRAP. V was trimmed by 6 bases and J by 4 bases, leaving 19 bases between them. This CDR3 has 16 residues.

This rearrangement joins TRBV12-5 to TRBJ1-5; D possibly corresponds to TRBD1 (5 bases). Sequenced sample: lung tumor tissue. This clonotype was sampled from a man in his 60s with non-small cell lung cancer. CDR3 in amino acids: CASGLTTRQLNQPQHF. As DNA, the CDR3 is TGTGCTAGTGGCTTGACGACGCGACAGCTGAATCAGCCCCAGCATTTT.